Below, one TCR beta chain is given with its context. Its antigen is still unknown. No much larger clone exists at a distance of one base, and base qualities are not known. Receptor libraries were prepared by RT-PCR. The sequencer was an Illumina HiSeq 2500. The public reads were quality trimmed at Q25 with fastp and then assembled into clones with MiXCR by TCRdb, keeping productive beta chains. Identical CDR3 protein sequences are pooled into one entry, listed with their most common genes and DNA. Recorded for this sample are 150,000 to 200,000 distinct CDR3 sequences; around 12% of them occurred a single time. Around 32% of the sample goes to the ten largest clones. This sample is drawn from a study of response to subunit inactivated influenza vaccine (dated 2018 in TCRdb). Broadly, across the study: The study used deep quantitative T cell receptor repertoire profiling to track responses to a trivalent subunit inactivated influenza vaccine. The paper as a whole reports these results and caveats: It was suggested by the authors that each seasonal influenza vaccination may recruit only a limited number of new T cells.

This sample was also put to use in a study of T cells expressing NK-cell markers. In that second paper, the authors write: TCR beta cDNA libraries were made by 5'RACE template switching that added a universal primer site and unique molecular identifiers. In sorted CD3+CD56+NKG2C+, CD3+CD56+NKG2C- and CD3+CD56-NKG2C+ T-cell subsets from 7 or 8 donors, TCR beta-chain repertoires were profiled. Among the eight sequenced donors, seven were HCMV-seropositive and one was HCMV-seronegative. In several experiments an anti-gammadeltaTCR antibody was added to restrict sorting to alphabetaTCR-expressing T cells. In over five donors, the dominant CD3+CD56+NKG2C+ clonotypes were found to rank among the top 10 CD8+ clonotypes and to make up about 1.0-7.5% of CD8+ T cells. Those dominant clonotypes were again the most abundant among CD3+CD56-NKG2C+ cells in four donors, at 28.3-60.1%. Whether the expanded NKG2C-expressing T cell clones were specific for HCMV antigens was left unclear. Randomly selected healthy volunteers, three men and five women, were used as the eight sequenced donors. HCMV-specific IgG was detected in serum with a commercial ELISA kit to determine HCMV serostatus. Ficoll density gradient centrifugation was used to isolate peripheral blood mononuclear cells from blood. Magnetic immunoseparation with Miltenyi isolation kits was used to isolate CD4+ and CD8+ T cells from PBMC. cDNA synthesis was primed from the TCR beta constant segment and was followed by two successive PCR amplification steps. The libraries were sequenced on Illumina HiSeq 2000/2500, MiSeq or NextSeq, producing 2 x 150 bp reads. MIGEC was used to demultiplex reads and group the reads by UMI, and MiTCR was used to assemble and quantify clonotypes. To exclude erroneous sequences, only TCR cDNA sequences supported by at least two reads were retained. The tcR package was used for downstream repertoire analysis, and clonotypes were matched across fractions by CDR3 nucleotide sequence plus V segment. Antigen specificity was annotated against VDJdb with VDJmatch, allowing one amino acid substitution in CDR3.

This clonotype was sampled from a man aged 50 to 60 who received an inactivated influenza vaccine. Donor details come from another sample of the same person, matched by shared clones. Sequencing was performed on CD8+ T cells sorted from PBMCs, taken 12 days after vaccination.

The DNA sequence is given as TGTGCCACCAGTAGGACAGGGGTCCCCGGGGAGCTGTTTTTT. Protein translation: CATSRTGVPGELFF. Recombination joined TRBV24-1 with TRBJ2-2; 9 of the junction bases match TRBD1. Taken from cysteine to phenylalanine, the CDR3 has 14 residues. Just CDR3 DNA is preserved here, 42 bases in frame from base 1. In the germline V gene, CDR1 corresponds to KGHDR and CDR2 to SFDVKD. V is pruned by 6 bases and J by 6 bases, leaving 4 bases of the junction without a gene match.